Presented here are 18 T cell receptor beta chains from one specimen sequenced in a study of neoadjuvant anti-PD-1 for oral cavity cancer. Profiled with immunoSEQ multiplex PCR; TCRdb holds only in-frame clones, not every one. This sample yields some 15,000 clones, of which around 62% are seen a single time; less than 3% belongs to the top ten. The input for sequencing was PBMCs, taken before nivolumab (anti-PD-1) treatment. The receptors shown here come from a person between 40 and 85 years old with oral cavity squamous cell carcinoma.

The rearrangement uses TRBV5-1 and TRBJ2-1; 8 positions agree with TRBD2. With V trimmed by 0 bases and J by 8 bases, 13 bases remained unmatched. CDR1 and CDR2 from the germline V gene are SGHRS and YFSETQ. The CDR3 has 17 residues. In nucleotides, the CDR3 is TGCGCCAGCAGCTTGGCGCTTTCAGCGGGAGTAGTCGATGAGCAGTTCTTC. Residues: CASSLALSAGVVDEQFF. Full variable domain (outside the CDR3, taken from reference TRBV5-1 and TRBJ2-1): KAGVTQTPRYLIKTRGQQVTLSCSPISGHRSVSWYQQTPGQGLQFLFEYFSETQRNKGNFPGRFSGRQFSNSRSEMNVSTLELGDSALYLCASSLALSAGVVDEQFFGPGTRLTVL.

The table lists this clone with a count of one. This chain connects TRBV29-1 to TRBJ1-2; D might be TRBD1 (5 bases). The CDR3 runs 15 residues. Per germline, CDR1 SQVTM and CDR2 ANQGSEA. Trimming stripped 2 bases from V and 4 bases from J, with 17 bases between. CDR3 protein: CSVEWWQGASYGYTF. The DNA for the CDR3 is TGCAGCGTTGAATGGTGGCAGGGCGCTTCCTATGGCTACACCTTC.

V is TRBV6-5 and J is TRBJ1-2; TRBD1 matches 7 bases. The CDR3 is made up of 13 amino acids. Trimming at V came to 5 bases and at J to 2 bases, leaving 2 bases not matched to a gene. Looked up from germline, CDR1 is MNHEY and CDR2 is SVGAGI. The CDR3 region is CASSEGGNYGYTF. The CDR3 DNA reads TGTGCCAGCAGTGAAGGGGGCAACTATGGCTACACCTTC.

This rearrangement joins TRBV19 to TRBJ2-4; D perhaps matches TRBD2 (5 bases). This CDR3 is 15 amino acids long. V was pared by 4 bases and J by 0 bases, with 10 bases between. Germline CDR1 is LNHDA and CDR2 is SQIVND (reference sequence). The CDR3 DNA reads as TGTGCCAGTAGTAGAGCGGAAATAGCCAAAAACATTCAGTACTTC. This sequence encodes CASSRAEIAKNIQYF.

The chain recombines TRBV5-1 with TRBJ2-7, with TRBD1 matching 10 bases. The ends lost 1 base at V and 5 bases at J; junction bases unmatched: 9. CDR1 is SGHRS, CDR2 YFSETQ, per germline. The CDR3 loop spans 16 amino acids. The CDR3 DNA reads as TGCGCCAGCAGCTTGATTACCGGGACAGGGGATCACGAGCAGTACTTC. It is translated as CASSLITGTGDHEQYF.

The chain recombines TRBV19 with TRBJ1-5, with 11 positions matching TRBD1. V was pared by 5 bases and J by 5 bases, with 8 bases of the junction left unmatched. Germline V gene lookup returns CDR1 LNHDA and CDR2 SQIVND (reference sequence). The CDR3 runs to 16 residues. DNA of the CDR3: TGTGCCAGTAGTCGGAGGGGACAGGGGGAATATCAGCCCCAGCATTTT. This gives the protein CASSRRGQGEYQPQHF.

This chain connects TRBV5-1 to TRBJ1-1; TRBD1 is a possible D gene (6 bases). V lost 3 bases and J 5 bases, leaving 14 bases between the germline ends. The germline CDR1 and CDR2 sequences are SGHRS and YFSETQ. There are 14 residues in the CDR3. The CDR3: CASSSGQRLTEAFF. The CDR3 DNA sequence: TGCGCCAGCAGCTCCGGACAGCGCCTGACTGAAGCTTTCTTT. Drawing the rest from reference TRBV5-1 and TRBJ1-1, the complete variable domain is KAGVTQTPRYLIKTRGQQVTLSCSPISGHRSVSWYQQTPGQGLQFLFEYFSETQRNKGNFPGRFSGRQFSNSRSEMNVSTLELGDSALYLCASSSGQRLTEAFFGQGTRLTVV.

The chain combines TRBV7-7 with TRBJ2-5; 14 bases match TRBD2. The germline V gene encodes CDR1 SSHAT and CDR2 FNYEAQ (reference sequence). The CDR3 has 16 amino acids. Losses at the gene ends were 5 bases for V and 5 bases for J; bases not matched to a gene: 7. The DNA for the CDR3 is TGTGCCAGCAGCCAGGGACTAGCGGGAGCGCTGGAGACCCAGTACTTC. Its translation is CASSQGLAGALETQYF. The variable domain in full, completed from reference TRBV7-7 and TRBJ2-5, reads GAGVSQSPRYKVTKRGQDVTLRCDPISSHATLYWYQQALGQGPEFLTYFNYEAQPDKSGLPSDRFSAERPEGSISTLTIQRTEQRDSAMYRCASSQGLAGALETQYFGPGTRLLVL.

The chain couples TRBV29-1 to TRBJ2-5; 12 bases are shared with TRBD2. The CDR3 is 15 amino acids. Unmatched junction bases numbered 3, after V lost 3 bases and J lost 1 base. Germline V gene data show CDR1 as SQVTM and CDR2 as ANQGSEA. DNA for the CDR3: TGCAGCGTTGATGGACTAGCGGGGCTCCAAGAGACCCAGTACTTC. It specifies CSVDGLAGLQETQYF.

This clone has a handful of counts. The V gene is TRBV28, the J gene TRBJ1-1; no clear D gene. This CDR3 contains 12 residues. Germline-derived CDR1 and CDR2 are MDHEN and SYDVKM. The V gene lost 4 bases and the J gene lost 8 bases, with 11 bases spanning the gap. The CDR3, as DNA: TGTGCCAGCAGTTCCTCCCTTCCGGAAGCTTTCTTT. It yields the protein CASSSSLPEAFF.

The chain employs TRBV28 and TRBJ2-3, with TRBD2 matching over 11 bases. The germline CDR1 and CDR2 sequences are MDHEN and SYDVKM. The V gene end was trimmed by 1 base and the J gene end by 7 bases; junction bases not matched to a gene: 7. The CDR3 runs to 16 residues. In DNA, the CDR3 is TGTGCCAGCAGTTTATTAGTAGCGGGAGGGCTGAATACGCAGTATTTT. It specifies CASSLLVAGGLNTQYF.

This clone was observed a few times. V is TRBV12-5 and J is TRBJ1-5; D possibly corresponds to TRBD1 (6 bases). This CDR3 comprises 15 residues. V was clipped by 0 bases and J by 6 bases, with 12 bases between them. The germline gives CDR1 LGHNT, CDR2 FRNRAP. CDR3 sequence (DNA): TGTGCTAGTGGTTTGGTCGGGACATCCTTTCAGCCCCAGCATTTT. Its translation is CASGLVGTSFQPQHF.

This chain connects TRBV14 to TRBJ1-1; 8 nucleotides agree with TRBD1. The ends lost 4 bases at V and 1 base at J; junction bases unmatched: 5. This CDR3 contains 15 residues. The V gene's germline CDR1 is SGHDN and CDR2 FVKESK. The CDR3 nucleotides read TGTGCCAGCAGCCCCTGGCAGGGGGCGAACACTGAAGCTTTCTTT. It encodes CASSPWQGANTEAFF.

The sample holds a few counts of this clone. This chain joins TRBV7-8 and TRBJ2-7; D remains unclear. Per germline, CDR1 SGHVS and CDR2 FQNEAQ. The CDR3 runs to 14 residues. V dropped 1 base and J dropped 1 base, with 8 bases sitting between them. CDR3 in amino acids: CASSLGRFSYEQYF. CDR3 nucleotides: TGTGCCAGCAGCTTAGGCCGATTTTCCTACGAGCAGTACTTC.

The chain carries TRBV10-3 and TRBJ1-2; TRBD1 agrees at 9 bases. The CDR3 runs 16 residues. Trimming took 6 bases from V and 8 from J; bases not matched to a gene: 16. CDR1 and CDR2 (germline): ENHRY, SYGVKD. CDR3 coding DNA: TGTGCCATCAGCGGGGGACAGGGAGTCCCCTCGCGCGGCTACACCTTC. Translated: CAISGGQGVPSRGYTF.

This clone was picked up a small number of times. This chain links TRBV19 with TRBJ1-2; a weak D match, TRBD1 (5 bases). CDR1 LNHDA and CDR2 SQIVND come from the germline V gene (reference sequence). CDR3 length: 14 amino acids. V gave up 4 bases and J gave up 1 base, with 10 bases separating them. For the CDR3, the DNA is TGTGCCAGTAGTACCTCGGGGGGTAACTATGGCTACACCTTC. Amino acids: CASSTSGGNYGYTF.

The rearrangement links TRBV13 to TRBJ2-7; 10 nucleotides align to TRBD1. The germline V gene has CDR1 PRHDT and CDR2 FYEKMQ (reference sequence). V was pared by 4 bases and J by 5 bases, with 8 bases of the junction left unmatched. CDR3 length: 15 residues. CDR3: CASSSTGTGENEQYF. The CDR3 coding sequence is TGTGCCAGCAGCTCCACCGGGACAGGGGAAAACGAGCAGTACTTC.

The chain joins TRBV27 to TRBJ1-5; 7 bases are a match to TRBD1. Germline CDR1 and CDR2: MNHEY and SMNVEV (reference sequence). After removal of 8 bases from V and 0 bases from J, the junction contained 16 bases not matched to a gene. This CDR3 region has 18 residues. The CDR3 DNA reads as TGTGCCAGCGGAGGAGCAAGGGACAGCATATATAGCAATCAGCCCCAGCATTTT. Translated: CASGGARDSIYSNQPQHF.